These 18 T cell receptor beta chains share one sample of origin, sequenced in a study of T-cell reconstitution after alpha-beta-depleted transplantation in children. A TCRbeta library incorporating unique molecular identifiers was prepared. TCRdb itself ran the PCR reads through MiXCR, one entry per CDR3 protein. The data contain about 980,000 distinct CDR3 sequences, roughly 29% of them singletons. Here the sequenced sample was PBMCs, mostly from graft donor cells, taken 360 days after TCRalphabeta/CD19-depleted stem cell transplant. The source is a boy in the first two years of life who had a stem cell transplant for SCID, so the T cells may come from the graft donor.

This clonotype appeared a single time. A read error is possible here, since a much larger clone lies one base away. The chain employs TRBV15 and TRBJ2-7; D perhaps matches TRBD2 (6 bases). V was pared by 0 bases and J by 3 bases, with 9 bases between. Germline CDR1 is LNHNV and CDR2 is YYDKDF (reference sequence). This CDR3 spans 14 amino acids. CDR3: CATSRDGGNYEQYF. Written as DNA, the CDR3 is TGTGCCACCAGCAGAGATGGGGGGAACTACGAGCAGTACTTC.

The chain recombines TRBV7-8 with TRBJ1-4; D may be TRBD1 (5 bases). The germline V gene has CDR1 SGHVS and CDR2 FQNEAQ. Trimming shortened V by 5 bases and J by 0 bases, and 16 bases separated the two germline ends. This CDR3 has 17 amino acids. DNA for the CDR3: TGTGCCAGCAGCCCCCGGGACCTTCCCGCAACTAATGAAAAACTGTTTTTT. Amino acid sequence: CASSPRDLPATNEKLFF.

This clonotype has more than one count but fewer than ten. This chain connects TRBV7-8 to TRBJ2-1; D remains unclear. V was cut by 3 bases and J by 3 bases, with 6 bases left in between. The germline gives CDR1 SGHVS, CDR2 FQNEAQ. This CDR3 has 13 amino acids. In nucleotides, the CDR3 is TGTGCCAGCAGCTTTCCTGGCTACAATGAGCAGTTCTTC. Translation gives CASSFPGYNEQFF.

The chain links TRBV20-1 to TRBJ2-1; TRBD2 agrees at 10 bases. CDR1 is DFQATT, CDR2 SNEGSKA, per germline (reference sequence). V was clipped by 5 bases and J by 0 bases; unmatched bases: 4. The CDR3 spans 15 residues. The chain's CDR3 is CSAHSGGPSYNEQFF. For the CDR3, the DNA is TGCAGTGCTCATAGCGGGGGGCCCTCCTACAATGAGCAGTTCTTC.

This clonotype was detected only a few times. The chain joins TRBV10-3 to TRBJ2-3; 7 bases are a match to TRBD2. CDR3 size: 16 residues. Germline loops: CDR1 ENHRY, CDR2 SYGVKD. The V segment lost 8 bases and the J segment 2 bases; nucleotides outside the gene matches: 13. The CDR3 here is CAIAYGAGLSTDTQYF. CDR3 coding DNA: TGTGCCATCGCTTACGGAGCGGGGCTTTCCACAGATACGCAGTATTTT.

V and J are TRBV5-1 and TRBJ2-5; D is undetermined. There are 15 residues in the CDR3. V gave up 0 bases and J gave up 3 bases, with 12 bases separating them. The V gene's germline CDR1 is SGHRS and CDR2 YFSETQ. The CDR3 coding sequence is TGCGCCAGCAGCTTGGCGATCATACAGAAAGAGACCCAGTACTTC. Translated: CASSLAIIQKETQYF.

This clonotype has a handful of counts. This chain links TRBV12-3 or TRBV12-4 with TRBJ2-2; D is uncertain. Trimming left V 0 bases short and J 0 bases short, with 5 bases between. This CDR3 region has 15 residues. The CDR3, as DNA: TGTGCCAGCAGTTTAGCACCCGCGAACACCGGGGAGCTGTTTTTT. It specifies CASSLAPANTGELFF.

To note about this clonotype: One base away lies a much larger clone, so this may be a sequencing read error. This sequence joins TRBV15 and TRBJ2-7, with TRBD2 identical over 9 bases. This CDR3 is 14 amino acids long. Germline V gives CDR1 LNHNV, CDR2 YYDKDF (reference sequence). V gave up 5 bases and J gave up 5 bases; unmatched junction bases: 7. CDR3 residues: CATSPGLAINEQYF. CDR3 DNA: TGTGCCACCAGCCCCGGACTAGCGATCAACGAGCAGTACTTC. Full variable domain (missing parts from reference TRBV15 and TRBJ2-7): DAMVIQNPRYQVTQFGKPVTLSCSQTLNHNVMYWYQQKSSQAPKLLFHYYDKDFNNEADTPDNFQSRRPNTSFCFLDIRSPGLGDTAMYLCATSPGLAINEQYFGPGTRLTVT.

There are many counts of this clonotype. The J gene is TRBJ2-5, the V gene TRBV5-1; maybe TRBD2 (7 bases). The germline CDR1 and CDR2 sequences are SGHRS and YFSETQ. The germline V and J ends were trimmed by 4 bases and 4 bases, with 14 bases remaining between them. CDR3 length: 14 residues. The chain's CDR3 is CASSRLGGAETQYF. CDR3 DNA sequence: TGCGCCAGCAGCCGTTTAGGGGGGGCAGAGACCCAGTACTTC.

This clonotype was observed a few times. CDR3 region: CASSNGQSHSYEQYF. The CDR3 region has the DNA TGTGCCAGCTCCAATGGGCAGTCTCACTCCTACGAGCAGTACTTC. The chain has TRBV18 and TRBJ2-7; no definite D call. CDR1 and CDR2 (germline): KGHSH, LQKENI. V lost 6 bases to trimming and J lost 0 bases, with 15 bases between them. There are 15 residues in the CDR3.

The chain employs TRBV27 and TRBJ2-3; the D is unclear. The CDR3 sequence is 14 residues long. V dropped 4 bases and J dropped 5 bases, with 13 bases sitting between them. Germline V gene data show CDR1 as MNHEY and CDR2 as SMNVEV (reference sequence). The CDR3 reads CASSSLLGLDTQYF. CDR3 DNA: TGTGCCAGCAGTTCTCTGCTTGGCTTAGATACGCAGTATTTT.

V gene TRBV4-3 combines with J gene TRBJ2-5; D ambiguous. Germline lookup yields CDR1 LGHNA and CDR2 YSLEER. Trimming took off 3 bases at V and 5 bases at J, with 10 bases between the two ends. This CDR3 contains 13 residues. The CDR3 sequence: CASSHPRTETQYF. The CDR3 bases are TGCGCCAGCAGCCACCCTAGGACGGAGACCCAGTACTTC.

The chain uses TRBV6-5 and TRBJ2-7, with D hard to call. Trimming shortened V by 2 bases and J by 7 bases, and 21 bases separated the two germline ends. The CDR3 runs 16 residues. Germline V CDR1 and CDR2: MNHEY, SVGAGI. The CDR3, as DNA: TGTGCCAGCAGTTACCTTAAGACTCGCTACTCAGAAGAGCAGTACTTC. Translation: CASSYLKTRYSEEQYF.

This clonotype has ten or more counts. This chain uses TRBV2 with TRBJ2-2; no firm D call. V gave up 1 base and J gave up 6 bases, with 6 bases separating them. The germline V gene has CDR1 SNHLY and CDR2 FYNNEI. The CDR3 covers 13 residues. For the CDR3, the DNA is TGTGCCAGCAGTGAAGAGGTTCCCGGGGAGCTGTTTTTT. Translating it yields CASSEEVPGELFF.

The chain uses TRBV6-5 and TRBJ2-7; D is undetermined. This CDR3 comprises 12 residues. Trimming cost V 6 bases and J 3 bases, with 9 bases left between them. CDR1 MNHEY and CDR2 SVGAGI come from the germline V gene. CDR3 sequence (DNA): TGTGCCAGCAGCGAGGATTTCTACGAGCAGTACTTC. Translating gives CASSEDFYEQYF.

This clonotype was counted between two and nine times. The chain employs TRBV6-5 and TRBJ2-7, with no clear D. Between the trimmed V and J ends, which lost 6 bases and 4 bases, there was a span of 10 bases. The germline V gene has CDR1 MNHEY and CDR2 SVGAGI. This CDR3 region has 12 residues. This chain's CDR3 is CASRNAVYEQYF. CDR3 bases: TGTGCCAGCAGAAACGCAGTTTACGAGCAGTACTTC.

The V and J genes are TRBV10-3 and TRBJ2-1; TRBD1 or TRBD2 may be the D gene (5 bases each). Trimming took 3 bases from V and 9 from J, leaving 21 bases between them. Germline values: CDR1 ENHRY, CDR2 SYGVKD. There are 16 residues in the CDR3. The CDR3: CAISDPPGPRGGEQFF. The DNA of the CDR3 is TGTGCCATCAGTGATCCCCCAGGTCCACGTGGGGGTGAGCAGTTCTTC.

In its sample, this clonotype was seen a few times. This chain's CDR3 is CSVQSGGDNEQFF. CDR3 in DNA: TGCAGCGTACAAAGCGGGGGGGACAATGAGCAGTTCTTC. The J gene is TRBJ2-1, the V gene TRBV29-1; 10 bases line up with TRBD2. The V gene's germline CDR1 is SQVTM and CDR2 ANQGSEA. V dropped 6 bases and J dropped 5; count of bases not matched to a gene: 4. CDR3 length equals 13 residues.